These T cell receptor beta chains were read from a single sample in a study of regulatory T cells in long-lasting Graves disease. Each CDR3 protein is one row after TCRdb ran MiXCR on the multiplex PCR reads. The sample holds some 500,000 distinct CDR3 sequences, about 15% seen once. The same data also contributed to another study, on T cells in Graves' hyperthyroidism and ophthalmopathy.

The sample here was peripheral blood mononuclear cells (PBMCs), taken at new diagnosis, from a patient treated with antithyroid drugs. These TCRs come from a woman aged 35-65 years with Graves disease. CDR3s include the opening cysteine and the closing phenylalanine or tryptophan. D genes are given only for firm matches. Where a row states a size, it is once, few, many or the class of an expanded clone; other rows omit it.

j_call: TRBJ2-1; clone_size: many; v_call: TRBV3-1; d_call: NA; cdr3_nt: TGTGCCAGCAGCCAATTACGGGATAGTGAGCAGTTCTTC; cdr3_aa: CASSQLRDSEQFF
j_call: TRBJ2-1; clone_size: once; v_call: TRBV10-2; d_call: NA; cdr3_nt: TGCGCCAGCTCCCGGGGCCATGAGCAGTTCTTC; cdr3_aa: CASSRGHEQFF
j_call: TRBJ1-1; clone_size: many; v_call: TRBV6-2/TRBV6-3; d_call: TRBD1; cdr3_nt: TGTGCCAGCAGTCACGGGGACAGGGTTTATACTGAAGCTTTCTTT; cdr3_aa: CASSHGDRVYTEAFF
j_call: TRBJ2-3; clone_size: many; v_call: TRBV10-3; d_call: NA; cdr3_nt: TGTGCCATCAGTGGACCCACGATGGGAGATACGCAGTATTTT; cdr3_aa: CAISGPTMGDTQYF
j_call: TRBJ2-5; clone_size: few; v_call: TRBV6-4; d_call: NA; cdr3_nt: TGTGCCAGCAGTTTACAGCCCCCCCAATCGGCCCAGTACTTC; cdr3_aa: CASSLQPPQSAQYF
j_call: TRBJ1-1; clone_size: many; v_call: TRBV5-1; d_call: NA; cdr3_nt: TGCGCCAGCAGCGGAGACCAGGACACTGAAGCTTTCTTT; cdr3_aa: CASSGDQDTEAFF
j_call: TRBJ2-1; clone_size: many; v_call: TRBV7-2; d_call: TRBD2; cdr3_nt: TGTGCCAGCAGCGGATTAGCGGGGGGGTCTAACAATGAGCAGTTCTTC; cdr3_aa: CASSGLAGGSNNEQFF
j_call: TRBJ1-2; clone_size: NA; v_call: TRBV18; d_call: NA; cdr3_nt: TGTGCCAGCTCCCCGACACCCTCTAACTATGGCTACACCTTC; cdr3_aa: CASSPTPSNYGYTF
j_call: TRBJ1-1; clone_size: many; v_call: TRBV3-1; d_call: NA; cdr3_nt: TGTGCCAGCAGCCTTACCCCCGCTGAAGCTTTCTTT; cdr3_aa: CASSLTPAEAFF
j_call: TRBJ2-7; clone_size: NA; v_call: TRBV9; d_call: TRBD1; cdr3_nt: TGTGCCAGCAGCGTAGAGACAGGGAGCGAGCAGTACTTC; cdr3_aa: CASSVETGSEQYF
j_call: TRBJ1-6; clone_size: few; v_call: TRBV9; d_call: TRBD1; cdr3_nt: TGTGCCAGCAGCGCAGGGGGAAGTTCACCCCTCCACTTT; cdr3_aa: CASSAGGSSPLHF
j_call: TRBJ2-7; clone_size: many; v_call: TRBV20-1; d_call: NA; cdr3_nt: TGCAGTGCTAGGTCAACGGGGCTCTCCTACGAGCAGTACTTC; cdr3_aa: CSARSTGLSYEQYF
j_call: TRBJ1-1; clone_size: many; v_call: TRBV20-1; d_call: NA; cdr3_nt: TGCAGTGCCGACCCGGCGACTGAAGCTTTCTTT; cdr3_aa: CSADPATEAFF
j_call: TRBJ1-4; clone_size: many; v_call: TRBV18; d_call: NA; cdr3_nt: TGTGCCAGCTCACCACCACAGGAGGAAAAACTGTTTTTT; cdr3_aa: CASSPPQEEKLFF
j_call: TRBJ1-2; clone_size: NA; v_call: TRBV29-1; d_call: NA; cdr3_nt: TGCAGCGTTGGGGACCGACAGACTGCTATCTATGGCTACACCTTC; cdr3_aa: CSVGDRQTAIYGYTF
j_call: TRBJ2-7; clone_size: many; v_call: TRBV3-1; d_call: TRBD2; cdr3_nt: TGTGCCAGCAGCCAGGCCGGACTAGCGGGATACGAGCAGTACTTC; cdr3_aa: CASSQAGLAGYEQYF
j_call: TRBJ1-2; clone_size: many; v_call: TRBV6-1; d_call: TRBD1; cdr3_nt: TGTGCCAGCAGTGAAGTCGCAGGGGGCGCTTTGGGCTACACCTTC; cdr3_aa: CASSEVAGGALGYTF
j_call: TRBJ2-7; clone_size: few; v_call: TRBV10-3; d_call: TRBD1; cdr3_nt: TGTGCCATCAGTGAGACTTCACAGGGGTCCTCCTACGAGCAGTACTTC; cdr3_aa: CAISETSQGSSYEQYF
j_call: TRBJ1-1; clone_size: many; v_call: TRBV3-1; d_call: NA; cdr3_nt: TGTGCCAGCAGCCGGACCCTCGCCTCCGGATGGACTGAAGCTTTCTTT; cdr3_aa: CASSRTLASGWTEAFF
j_call: TRBJ1-1; clone_size: few; v_call: TRBV7-3; d_call: TRBD1; cdr3_nt: TGTGCCAGCAGCTTATCCTCGACAGGGAGCACTGAAGCTTTCTTT; cdr3_aa: CASSLSSTGSTEAFF
j_call: TRBJ1-1; clone_size: NA; v_call: TRBV7-9; d_call: NA; cdr3_nt: TGTGCCAGCAGCACCTATCTTGGGGGAGAGGGCACTGAAGCTTTCTTT; cdr3_aa: CASSTYLGGEGTEAFF
j_call: TRBJ2-1; clone_size: few; v_call: TRBV29-1; d_call: NA; cdr3_nt: TGCAGCGGCACGACTTACAATGAGCAGTTCTTC; cdr3_aa: CSGTTYNEQFF
j_call: TRBJ2-1; clone_size: NA; v_call: TRBV18; d_call: TRBD1; cdr3_nt: TGTGCCAGCTCACCGGGGACAGGGGTTGATTCCTACAATGAGCAGTTCTTC; cdr3_aa: CASSPGTGVDSYNEQFF
j_call: TRBJ2-2; clone_size: NA; v_call: TRBV2; d_call: TRBD1; cdr3_nt: TGTGCCAGCAGCTCCGGACAGGGGGCAGCCGGGGAGCTGTTTTTT; cdr3_aa: CASSSGQGAAGELFF
j_call: TRBJ1-1; clone_size: many; v_call: TRBV11-2; d_call: NA; cdr3_nt: TGTGCCAGCAGCTATGGGGGGCGGACGAACACTGAAGCTTTCTTT; cdr3_aa: CASSYGGRTNTEAFF
j_call: TRBJ2-1; clone_size: NA; v_call: TRBV6-2/TRBV6-3; d_call: TRBD1; cdr3_nt: TGTGCCAGCGCCCAGGGGGACGCGAGCTCCTACAATGAGCAGTTCTTC; cdr3_aa: CASAQGDASSYNEQFF
j_call: TRBJ2-3; clone_size: few; v_call: TRBV20-1; d_call: NA; cdr3_nt: TGCAGTGCTCGGTGGCAGGTAACAGATACGCAGTATTTT; cdr3_aa: CSARWQVTDTQYF
j_call: TRBJ1-1; clone_size: NA; v_call: TRBV19; d_call: NA; cdr3_nt: TGTGCCAGTGGGCCCCAAACGGGCACTGAAGCTTTCTTT; cdr3_aa: CASGPQTGTEAFF
j_call: TRBJ2-1; clone_size: many; v_call: TRBV3-1; d_call: NA; cdr3_nt: TGTGCCAGCACCTCGGTACACAATGAGCAGTTCTTC; cdr3_aa: CASTSVHNEQFF
j_call: TRBJ1-2; clone_size: NA; v_call: TRBV28; d_call: TRBD1; cdr3_nt: TGTGCCAGCAGTGAACCGGGACAGGGCCTCTATGGCTACACCTTC; cdr3_aa: CASSEPGQGLYGYTF
j_call: TRBJ2-2; clone_size: few; v_call: TRBV29-1; d_call: TRBD1; cdr3_nt: TGCAGCGTTGGACCTCACAGGGGAACCGGGGAGCTGTTTTTT; cdr3_aa: CSVGPHRGTGELFF
j_call: TRBJ2-7; clone_size: many; v_call: TRBV3-1; d_call: TRBD2; cdr3_nt: TGTGCCAGCAGCCAAGATGGGCGGGGGGGCCACTACGAGCAGTACTTC; cdr3_aa: CASSQDGRGGHYEQYF
j_call: TRBJ2-3; clone_size: few; v_call: TRBV24-1; d_call: TRBD1; cdr3_nt: TGTGCCACCAGCCCGGGACAGGGGTTTCCAGATACGCAGTATTTT; cdr3_aa: CATSPGQGFPDTQYF
j_call: TRBJ2-3; clone_size: many; v_call: TRBV7-9; d_call: NA; cdr3_nt: TGTGCCAGCAGCAACCTTGGCAGGGCAAATACGCAGTATTTT; cdr3_aa: CASSNLGRANTQYF
j_call: TRBJ1-3; clone_size: few; v_call: TRBV14; d_call: NA; cdr3_nt: TGTGCCAGCAGGGATAACGTGCGTGGAAACACCATATATTTT; cdr3_aa: CASRDNVRGNTIYF
j_call: TRBJ2-7; clone_size: NA; v_call: TRBV20-1; d_call: NA; cdr3_nt: TGCAGTGCCGGGGACACCCCCGGCGAGCAGTACTTC; cdr3_aa: CSAGDTPGEQYF
j_call: TRBJ1-2; clone_size: many; v_call: TRBV29-1; d_call: TRBD1; cdr3_nt: TGCAGCGTCAGAAGGACAGGGCCGGATGGTGGCTACACCTTC; cdr3_aa: CSVRRTGPDGGYTF
j_call: TRBJ1-1; clone_size: few; v_call: TRBV3-1; d_call: NA; cdr3_nt: TGTGCCAGCAGCCAAGAACAAGGGAGGACTGAAGCTTTCTTT; cdr3_aa: CASSQEQGRTEAFF
j_call: TRBJ2-5; clone_size: many; v_call: TRBV20-1; d_call: TRBD2; cdr3_nt: TGCAGTGCTAGAGATGCTAGCGGGGGACAAGAGACCCAGTACTTC; cdr3_aa: CSARDASGGQETQYF
j_call: TRBJ1-2; clone_size: many; v_call: TRBV7-3; d_call: NA; cdr3_nt: TGTGCCAGCAGCTTCGGTCCTAACTATGGCTACACCTTC; cdr3_aa: CASSFGPNYGYTF
j_call: TRBJ1-1; clone_size: many; v_call: TRBV5-5; d_call: NA; cdr3_nt: TGTGCCAGCAGCCTGGAGTGGAGGAACACTGAAGCTTTCTTT; cdr3_aa: CASSLEWRNTEAFF
j_call: TRBJ1-2; clone_size: many; v_call: TRBV6-1; d_call: NA; cdr3_nt: TGTGCCAGCAGTGAACAGAAATTCGGTGGCTACACCTTC; cdr3_aa: CASSEQKFGGYTF
j_call: TRBJ1-1; clone_size: many; v_call: TRBV6-5; d_call: NA; cdr3_nt: TGTGCCAGCAGTTACGGGACCCTTGAAGCTTTCTTT; cdr3_aa: CASSYGTLEAFF
j_call: TRBJ1-2; clone_size: few; v_call: TRBV2; d_call: TRBD1; cdr3_nt: TGTGCCAGCAGTGTACCCGGGACAGGGGGCCCAAACTATGGCTACACCTTC; cdr3_aa: CASSVPGTGGPNYGYTF
j_call: TRBJ1-5; clone_size: many; v_call: TRBV2; d_call: NA; cdr3_nt: TGTGCCAGCAGATACGGGGGAGGTCAGCCCCAGCATTTT; cdr3_aa: CASRYGGGQPQHF
j_call: TRBJ2-7; clone_size: many; v_call: TRBV12-3/TRBV12-4; d_call: NA; cdr3_nt: TGTGCCAGCACCCTACAGGGTGTTGGCGAGCAGTACTTC; cdr3_aa: CASTLQGVGEQYF
j_call: TRBJ2-6; clone_size: many; v_call: TRBV2; d_call: NA; cdr3_nt: TGTGCCAGCCCAACCTCCTCTGGGGCCAACGTCCTGACTTTC; cdr3_aa: CASPTSSGANVLTF
j_call: TRBJ1-1; clone_size: NA; v_call: TRBV6-1; d_call: NA; cdr3_nt: TGTGCCAGCAGGACAATGGGACCGGCAACTGAAGCTTTCTTT; cdr3_aa: CASRTMGPATEAFF
j_call: TRBJ1-2; clone_size: NA; v_call: TRBV15; d_call: NA; cdr3_nt: TGTGCCACCAGCAGAGCTCCCCCCGGATATGGCTACACCTTC; cdr3_aa: CATSRAPPGYGYTF
j_call: TRBJ1-1; clone_size: few; v_call: TRBV20-1; d_call: NA; cdr3_nt: TGCAGTGCTAGGCCTATTGGGGGGTGGAACACTGAAGCTTTCTTT; cdr3_aa: CSARPIGGWNTEAFF
j_call: TRBJ2-7; clone_size: many; v_call: TRBV28; d_call: TRBD1; cdr3_nt: TGTGCCAGCAGTTTGGAGCAGGGGGTGCGTGGGCAGTACTTC; cdr3_aa: CASSLEQGVRGQYF
j_call: TRBJ2-3; clone_size: many; v_call: TRBV6-2/TRBV6-3; d_call: NA; cdr3_nt: TGTGCCAGCAGTTACTCGCGGGCGCGAGGCGATACGCAGTATTTT; cdr3_aa: CASSYSRARGDTQYF
j_call: TRBJ2-5; clone_size: few; v_call: TRBV18; d_call: TRBD2; cdr3_nt: TGTGCCAGCTCACCCCTAGCGGGGGCCACCAAAGAGACCCAGTACTTC; cdr3_aa: CASSPLAGATKETQYF
j_call: TRBJ1-2; clone_size: many; v_call: TRBV6-1; d_call: TRBD1; cdr3_nt: TGTGCCAGCAAAATTTCCGGGACAGGTACATTGGCTAACTATGGCTACACCTTC; cdr3_aa: CASKISGTGTLANYGYTF
j_call: TRBJ1-5; clone_size: NA; v_call: TRBV6-1; d_call: NA; cdr3_nt: TGTGCCAGCAGTGTAACAGACAGTTATCAGCCCCAGCATTTT; cdr3_aa: CASSVTDSYQPQHF
j_call: TRBJ2-3; clone_size: many; v_call: TRBV3-1; d_call: TRBD2; cdr3_nt: TGTGCCAGCAGCCGTAACCCCCTAGCGGTGGTAGATACGCAGTATTTT; cdr3_aa: CASSRNPLAVVDTQYF
j_call: TRBJ1-1; clone_size: many; v_call: TRBV3-1; d_call: NA; cdr3_nt: TGTGCCAGCAGCCACCCGACAGGATGGTCGGGCACTGAAGCTTTCTTT; cdr3_aa: CASSHPTGWSGTEAFF